The 29 T cell receptor beta chains presented below share a single source sample, sequenced in a study of T cells after yellow fever vaccination. MiXCR, applied by TCRdb to the 5' RACE reads, yields one record per CDR3 protein. The repertoire has some 300,000 distinct CDR3 sequences, about 10% of them found once; the top ten carry under 4%. Sequencing was performed on CD4+ T cells sorted from PBMCs, taken 45 days after the yellow fever booster vaccination. The receptors originated from a man between 18 and 35 years old who received the YFV17D yellow fever vaccine.

V and J are TRBV12-3 or TRBV12-4 and TRBJ2-1; D may be TRBD1 or TRBD2 (5 bases each). The CDR3 sequence is 15 residues long. The V gene lost 2 bases and the J gene lost 4 bases, with 12 bases spanning the gap. This CDR3 is CASSLTVGVYNEQFF. The CDR3 region has the DNA TGTGCCAGCAGTTTAACGGTGGGGGTGTACAATGAGCAGTTCTTC.

This chain joins TRBV5-4 and TRBJ2-2; a possible D gene is TRBD2 (6 bases). The CDR3 is 16 residues long. CDR1 is SGHNT and CDR2 is YYREEE in the germline V gene (reference sequence). V lost 2 bases to trimming and J lost 1 base, with 12 bases between them. CDR3 amino acids: CASSFASAGNTGELFF. CDR3 sequence (DNA): TGTGCCAGCAGCTTCGCCTCAGCGGGGAACACCGGGGAGCTGTTTTTT.

This clonotype was picked up a small number of times. This chain links TRBV5-1 with TRBJ1-1; no reliable D call. This CDR3 comprises 14 residues. V was pared by 2 bases and J by 1 base, with 9 bases between. Per germline, CDR1 SGHRS and CDR2 YFSETQ. CDR3 loop: CASSFGQENTEAFF. CDR3 DNA sequence: TGCGCCAGCAGCTTCGGCCAGGAGAACACTGAAGCTTTCTTT.

The V gene is TRBV5-1, the J gene TRBJ2-3; possible D gene TRBD2, 7 bases. V shed 3 bases and J shed 5 bases, with 16 bases lying between them. This CDR3 has 15 amino acids. The germline gives CDR1 SGHRS, CDR2 YFSETQ. The DNA of the CDR3 is TGCGCCAGCAGCTGGGGGGGGCACTCCGGAGATACGCAGTATTTT. It specifies CASSWGGHSGDTQYF. Drawing the rest from reference TRBV5-1 and TRBJ2-3, the complete variable domain is KAGVTQTPRYLIKTRGQQVTLSCSPISGHRSVSWYQQTPGQGLQFLFEYFSETQRNKGNFPGRFSGRQFSNSRSEMNVSTLELGDSALYLCASSWGGHSGDTQYFGPGTRLTVL.

This clonotype was counted many times. The chain has TRBV4-3 and TRBJ1-4; tentative D call: TRBD1 (5 bases). The V gene lost 0 bases and the J gene lost 13 bases, with 15 bases spanning the gap. CDR1 LGHNA and CDR2 YSLEER come from the germline V gene. The CDR3 extends over 14 amino acids. The CDR3 DNA reads TGCGCCAGCAGCCAAGAGCGCCAGGGTAATCCACTGTTTTTT. Translated: CASSQERQGNPLFF.

This chain connects TRBV11-3 to TRBJ2-2, with a tentative D call TRBD2 (7 bases). Germline assignment: CDR1 SGHNT and CDR2 YENEEA. The CDR3 length is 16 residues. Between the trimmed V and J ends, which lost 0 bases and 4 bases, there was a span of 12 bases. CDR3 region: CASSLERGGSTGELFF. CDR3 in DNA: TGTGCCAGCAGCTTAGAACGCGGGGGCTCCACCGGGGAGCTGTTTTTT. Full variable domain (rest looked up from reference TRBV11-3 and TRBJ2-2): EAGVVQSPRYKIIEKKQPVAFWCNPISGHNTLYWYLQNLGQGPELLIRYENEEAVDDSQLPKDRFSAERLKGVDSTLKIQPAELGDSAVYLCASSLERGGSTGELFFGEGSRLTVL.

This CDR3 is CASSLRLTENTIYF. CDR3 DNA sequence: TGTGCCAGCAGCTTAAGACTGACCGAAAACACCATATATTTT. This chain links TRBV7-9 with TRBJ1-3; the D is unclear. In germline, CDR1 is SEHNR, CDR2 FQNEAQ (reference sequence). The CDR3 consists of 14 residues. The germline V and J ends were trimmed by 2 bases and 6 bases, with 11 bases remaining between them.

There are a few counts of this clonotype. V is TRBV7-9 and J is TRBJ1-3, with D perhaps TRBD1 (5 bases). This CDR3 spans 16 amino acids. CDR1 SEHNR and CDR2 FQNEAQ come from the germline V gene (reference sequence). The ends were cut back, 2 bases at V and 0 bases at J, with 11 bases in the middle. The CDR3 nucleotides read TGTGCCAGCAGCTTATTTGGGACGATCTCTGGAAACACCATATATTTT. Translating gives CASSLFGTISGNTIYF.

This clonotype has only a few counts. This sequence joins TRBV3-1 and TRBJ1-4; TRBD1 might be the D (5 bases). V was cut by 1 base and J by 0 bases, with 6 bases left in between. Germline values: CDR1 LGHDT, CDR2 YNNKEL (reference sequence). The length of the CDR3 is 15 residues. CDR3 sequence: CASSQVGATNEKLFF. The CDR3 nucleotides are TGTGCCAGCAGCCAAGTGGGGGCAACTAATGAAAAACTGTTTTTT. The full variable domain, with the rest looked up from reference TRBV3-1 and TRBJ1-4, is DTAVSQTPKYLVTQMGNDKSIKCEQNLGHDTMYWYKQDSKKFLKIMFSYNNKELIINETVPNRFSPKSPDKAHLNLHINSLELGDSAVYFCASSQVGATNEKLFFGSGTQLSVL.

This clonotype was picked up many times. V usage is TRBV11-2 and J usage is TRBJ1-1; 7 bases fit TRBD1. CDR1 is SGHAT and CDR2 is FQNNGV in the germline V gene. Trimming removed 0 bases from V and 5 bases from J; junction bases left unmatched: 9. The CDR3 is 16 amino acids. Written as DNA, the CDR3 is TGTGCCAGCAGCTTAGATCGGGTCAGGGGGGGAACTGAAGCTTTCTTT. It codes for CASSLDRVRGGTEAFF. Using reference TRBV11-2 and TRBJ1-1 for the parts outside the CDR3, the full variable domain is EAGVAQSPRYKIIEKRQSVAFWCNPISGHATLYWYQQILGQGPKLLIQFQNNGVVDDSQLPKDRFSAERLKGVDSTLKIQPAKLEDSAVYLCASSLDRVRGGTEAFFGQGTRLTVV.

This clonotype was observed a few times. The chain uses TRBV19 and TRBJ1-5; 9 bases agree with TRBD1. The CDR3 is made up of 15 amino acids. The germline gives CDR1 LNHDA, CDR2 SQIVND (reference sequence). The V gene end was trimmed by 5 bases and the J gene end by 4 bases; junction bases not matched to a gene: 6. In nucleotides, the CDR3 is TGTGCCAGTAGTGAACTCGGGACAGGGAATCAGCCCCAGCATTTT. Translation: CASSELGTGNQPQHF.

This clonotype was detected a few times. The J gene is TRBJ2-7, the V gene TRBV7-2; D is unclear. The CDR3 has 12 residues. Germline CDR1 SGHTA, CDR2 FQGNSA. Trimming left V 3 bases short and J 2 bases short, with 5 bases between. CDR3 in amino acids: CASSLDAYEQYF. The CDR3 DNA reads as TGTGCCAGCAGCTTGGATGCCTACGAGCAGTACTTC.

This clonotype was counted at least ten times. CDR3 nucleotide sequence: TGTGCCAGCAGTCATATGAACACTGAAGCTTTCTTT. Translation: CASSHMNTEAFF. This chain joins TRBV6-6 and TRBJ1-1; D gene ambiguous. Between the trimmed V and J ends, which lost 5 bases and 0 bases, there was a span of 4 bases. The CDR3 is made up of 12 amino acids. Germline loops: CDR1 MNHNY, CDR2 SVGAGI (reference sequence).

This clonotype was counted a few times. The chain employs TRBV10-1 and TRBJ2-7; D is uncertain. V lost 3 bases to trimming and J lost 0 bases, with 18 bases between them. CDR1 WNHNN and CDR2 SYGVQD come from the germline V gene (reference sequence). The CDR3 length is 17 residues. CDR3 protein: CASSDPTETPSSYEQYF. As DNA, the CDR3 is TGCGCCAGCAGTGACCCCACCGAGACACCAAGCTCCTACGAGCAGTACTTC.

The rearrangement joins TRBV7-3 to TRBJ2-1, with 9 nucleotides matching TRBD1. V shed 6 bases and J 1 base; nucleotides not matched to a gene: 4. Germline CDR1 reads SGHTA; CDR2 reads FQGTGA. The CDR3 has 15 residues. Here the CDR3 DNA reads TGTGCCAGCAGTTCCGACAGGGGGTCCTACAATGAGCAGTTCTTC. Translated, it gives CASSSDRGSYNEQFF. The full variable domain, its missing parts supplied by reference TRBV7-3 and TRBJ2-1, is GAGVSQTPSNKVTEKGKYVELRCDPISGHTALYWYRQSLGQGPEFLIYFQGTGAADDSGLPNDRFFAVRPEGSVSTLKIQRTERGDSAVYLCASSSDRGSYNEQFFGPGTRLTVL.

This clonotype occurred a few times. The chain is built from TRBV6-6 and TRBJ1-5; TRBD1 agrees at 8 bases. Germline lookup yields CDR1 MNHNY and CDR2 SVGAGI (reference sequence). Trimming took 2 bases from V and 7 from J; bases not matched to a gene: 7. This CDR3 is 15 amino acids long. This CDR3 is CASSYPTGGEQPQHF. The CDR3 bases are TGTGCCAGCAGTTACCCTACAGGGGGTGAACAGCCCCAGCATTTT.

The chain carries TRBV21-1 and TRBJ2-7. TRBV21-1 is annotated as a pseudogene. The CDR3 consists of 14 residues. The CDR3 reads CAKIQVPGLGEQYV. CDR3 bases: TGTGCCAAAATCCAGGTACCTGGATTAGGTGAGCAGTACGTC.

Many counts were recorded for this clonotype. V and J are TRBV12-3 or TRBV12-4 and TRBJ1-2; D is unresolved. The CDR3 spans 12 residues. Trimming stripped 6 bases from V and 2 bases from J, with 7 bases between. CDR3 loop: CASSAVNYGYTF. The CDR3 DNA is TGTGCCAGCAGCGCGGTAAACTATGGCTACACCTTC.

The rearrangement links TRBV5-1 to TRBJ2-7; D is undetermined. CDR3 length equals 12 residues. Germline V CDR1 and CDR2: SGHRS, YFSETQ. The germline V and J ends were trimmed by 4 bases and 4 bases, with 9 bases remaining between them. CDR3 loop: CASSGGGYEQYF. The CDR3 nucleotides are TGCGCCAGCAGCGGCGGCGGATACGAGCAGTACTTC.

The chain carries TRBV14 and TRBJ1-4; unclear D gene. This CDR3 contains 14 residues. Trimming took off 1 base at V and 8 bases at J, with 11 bases between the two ends. Germline assignment: CDR1 SGHDN and CDR2 FVKESK. The CDR3, as DNA: TGTGCCAGCAGCCAAGTAACAGTAGGAGAAAAACTGTTTTTT. Translation: CASSQVTVGEKLFF.

The chain couples TRBV5-1 to TRBJ1-2, with D unresolved. V gave up 3 bases and J gave up 8 bases, with 8 bases separating them. The CDR3 totals 11 residues. Germline-derived CDR1 and CDR2 are SGHRS and YFSETQ. This CDR3 reads CASSSDGGYTF. CDR3 sequence (DNA): TGCGCCAGCAGCTCGGATGGCGGCTACACCTTC.

This clonotype has only a few counts. The chain has TRBV5-1 and TRBJ2-2; 7 nucleotides agree with TRBD1. CDR1 and CDR2 from the germline V gene are SGHRS and YFSETQ. V lost 2 bases, J lost 4 bases, and 2 bases stayed unmatched. The CDR3 length is 14 residues. The CDR3 loop reads CASSLQGFTGELFF. The CDR3 bases are TGCGCCAGCAGCTTACAGGGGTTCACCGGGGAGCTGTTTTTT.

This clonotype occurred a few times. The chain links TRBV7-6 to TRBJ2-4; 8 nucleotides align to TRBD1. The length of the CDR3 is 21 residues. V lost 5 bases to trimming and J lost 0 bases; unmatched junction nucleotides: 21. The germline V gene has CDR1 SGHVS and CDR2 FNYEAQ. CDR3 nucleotides: TGTGCCAGCAGCCAGGGAAAAGGGTTACGGGACAGGATTTTAGCCAAAAACATTCAGTACTTC. As protein: CASSQGKGLRDRILAKNIQYF.

J is TRBJ2-5 and V is TRBV7-2; D is undetermined. CDR3 length equals 11 residues. Deletions cut 1 base from V and 8 bases from J, with 5 bases between. Germline CDR1 reads SGHTA; CDR2 reads FQGNSA. The CDR3 DNA reads TGTGCCAGCAGCTTAGATAATACCCAGTACTTC. Translating gives CASSLDNTQYF.

This sequence joins TRBV20-1 and TRBJ1-2; 9 positions match TRBD1. Unmatched junction bases numbered 4, after V lost 0 bases and J lost 2 bases. This CDR3 has 15 amino acids. Germline V gene data show CDR1 as DFQATT and CDR2 as SNEGSKA (reference sequence). CDR3 sequence reads: CSARDTGTGNYGYTF. In DNA, the CDR3 is TGCAGTGCTAGAGACACCGGGACAGGGAACTATGGCTACACCTTC.

This clonotype was found a few times. The rearrangement uses TRBV7-2 and TRBJ2-1; TRBD2 agrees at 11 bases. V trimming: 5 bases; J trimming: 8 bases; junction bases outside the gene matches: 11. Germline CDR1 and CDR2: SGHTA and FQGNSA. The CDR3 sequence is 16 residues long. CDR3 coding DNA: TGTGCCAGCAGCCATGATTATAGCGGGGGGGCCCATGAGCAGTTCTTC. This translates into CASSHDYSGGAHEQFF.

The CDR3 DNA follows: TGTGCCAGCAGCCCCACGTTGGGGGGGTATACGCAGTATTTT. It yields the protein CASSPTLGGYTQYF. The chain couples TRBV6-2 or TRBV6-3 to TRBJ2-3; 7 bases agree with TRBD2. Germline V gives CDR1 MNHEY, CDR2 SVGEGT. CDR3 length equals 14 residues. The V and J ends lost 6 bases and 7 bases, in that order; junction bases with no gene match: 10.

This clonotype showed up just a few times. The V call is TRBV20-1, the J call TRBJ2-5, with 8 bases aligning to TRBD2. In germline, CDR1 is DFQATT, CDR2 SNEGSKA (reference sequence). Trimming cost V 5 bases and J 4 bases; bases outside gene matches: 6. The CDR3 has 13 amino acids. CDR3 bases: TGCAGTGCTTCGGGGACTAGGGTAGAGACCCAGTACTTC. It translates to CSASGTRVETQYF.

The chain combines TRBV4-3 with TRBJ2-1; TRBD2 matches at 9 bases. V lost 1 base, J lost 7 bases, and 14 bases stayed unmatched. The germline V gene has CDR1 LGHNA and CDR2 YSLEER. The length of the CDR3 is 18 residues. The CDR3 is CASSQAPPRSGGWNEQFF. The CDR3 DNA sequence: TGCGCCAGCAGCCAAGCCCCCCCTAGGAGCGGGGGGTGGAATGAGCAGTTCTTC.